These T cell receptor beta chains were read from a single sample in a study. TCRdb ran MiXCR on the 5' RACE reads and lists one entry per CDR3 protein. Of 10,000 to 15,000 distinct CDR3 sequences listed, less than 25% are singletons. Input material: naive CD4+ T cells sorted from blood. These receptors were taken from a female donor with breast cancer. Each CDR3 is given with its conserved first and last residue. A D gene is named only where the DNA matches it firmly. Clone size is stated in some rows and not others, as once, few, many or a class when expanded.

CDR3 DNA,CDR3 protein,clone size,V gene,D gene,J gene
TGCAGTGCCAGCTCGGGAGGGGTCCCCGCGAACTACGAGCAGTACTTC,CSASSGGVPANYEQYF,.,TRBV20-1,TRBD2,TRBJ2-7
TGTGCCAGCAGTTCCTCCCGGGGGGACAGGCATTTT,CASSSSRGDRHF,medium-sized,TRBV6-6,TRBD1,TRBJ1-5
TGTGCCAGCAGCCTAGAACAGGGGGCTTCCTACGAGCAGTACTTC,CASSLEQGASYEQYF,few,TRBV7-2,TRBD1,TRBJ2-7
TGCGCCAGCAGCCGTCTACAGGGCCTCTATGGCTACACCTTC,CASSRLQGLYGYTF,many,TRBV5-1,.,TRBJ1-2
TGCGCCAGCAGCTCGGTAGATTACGTTGGCTACACCTTC,CASSSVDYVGYTF,medium-sized,TRBV5-1,.,TRBJ1-2
TGTGCCAGCAGCTTAGCGGGTATCCCTGAGGAGCAGTTCTTC,CASSLAGIPEEQFF,medium-sized,TRBV7-3,.,TRBJ2-1
TGTGCCAGCAGTCCTTTTTTGCGGGGGAGCACAGATACGCAGTATTTT,CASSPFLRGSTDTQYF,many,TRBV28,TRBD2,TRBJ2-3
TGTGCCAGCAGTTACCGGGCAGGGGAACAGTCACCCCTCCACTTT,CASSYRAGEQSPLHF,few,TRBV6-6,.,TRBJ1-6
TGTGCCAGCAGCGCGACTTACACCGGGGAGCTGTTTTTT,CASSATYTGELFF,many,TRBV11-2,.,TRBJ2-2
TGCGCCAGCAGCTTAACAGGGGCGTCGCAAGAGACCCAGTACTTC,CASSLTGASQETQYF,large,TRBV5-1,TRBD1,TRBJ2-5
TGTGCCAGCAGTGAAAGGACAGGGCGCACAGATACGCAGTATTTT,CASSERTGRTDTQYF,many,TRBV2,TRBD1,TRBJ2-3
TGCGCCAGCAGCCCCGGTTCGGCCGGGCAGCCCCAGCATTTT,CASSPGSAGQPQHF,large,TRBV5-1,.,TRBJ1-5
TGTGCCAGCAGTGTCCCTACGGAACAGTTCTTC,CASSVPTEQFF,medium-sized,TRBV6-1,.,TRBJ2-1
TGCGCCAGCAGCTACTCTACAGACAGGACCTCTAACTATGGCTACACCTTC,CASSYSTDRTSNYGYTF,few,TRBV5-1,.,TRBJ1-2
TGTGCCAGCAGTCCTATCCCAGGGTTTTGGAACACTGAAGCTTTCTTT,CASSPIPGFWNTEAFF,.,TRBV6-5,.,TRBJ1-1
TGTGCCAGCAGTTACGGGGGATGCAATCAGCCCCAGCATTTT,CASSYGGCNQPQHF,.,TRBV6-5,.,TRBJ1-5
TGTGCCAGCAGCTTAGCGGTACAGGGGGGAACTGAAGCTTTCTTT,CASSLAVQGGTEAFF,many,TRBV7-9,TRBD1,TRBJ1-1
TGTGCCACCAGTGATCCTGGACTAGCGGGAGGGGAGAATGAGCAGTTCTTC,CATSDPGLAGGENEQFF,few,TRBV24-1,TRBD2,TRBJ2-1
TGTGCCAGCAGTTCCAGGGGGAACACTGAAGCTTTCTTT,CASSSRGNTEAFF,medium-sized,TRBV6-5,.,TRBJ1-1
TGCAGTGCTAGCGGCCAGGGAGGCACTGAAGCTTTCTTT,CSASGQGGTEAFF,many,TRBV20-1,.,TRBJ1-1
TGCAGTGCTAGGTGGGTTATTAACACTGAAGCTTTCTTT,CSARWVINTEAFF,.,TRBV20-1,.,TRBJ1-1
TGCGCCAGCAGCCAAGTTTCAGGCACTCCGCCAAACACAGATACGCAGTATTTT,CASSQVSGTPPNTDTQYF,.,TRBV4-1,.,TRBJ2-3
TGTGCCAGCAGTTCTACGACAGGGGGCTCCTACGAGCAGTACTTC,CASSSTTGGSYEQYF,medium-sized,TRBV6-5,TRBD1,TRBJ2-7
TGTGCCAGCAGCTTACACCTCGAGCAGTACTTC,CASSLHLEQYF,few,TRBV7-9,.,TRBJ2-7
TGCGCCAGCAGCTTGGAACACGGGGTAGCTAACTATGGCTACACCTTC,CASSLEHGVANYGYTF,medium-sized,TRBV5-1,.,TRBJ1-2
TGCGCCAGCAGCCAAGGGGCAGACGTACGGGGTGAAAAACTGTTTTTT,CASSQGADVRGEKLFF,many,TRBV4-1,.,TRBJ1-4
TGCGCCAGCAGCTTGGAACCCGTCGGTGGCTACACCTTC,CASSLEPVGGYTF,medium-sized,TRBV5-1,.,TRBJ1-2
TGTGCCAGCAGTTTATACAGGGGGCACACTGAAGCTTTCTTT,CASSLYRGHTEAFF,many,TRBV12-3/TRBV12-4,TRBD1,TRBJ1-1
TGTGCCAGCAGCTTAGAGGGGGCCCATGAGCAGTTCTTC,CASSLEGAHEQFF,many,TRBV11-3,.,TRBJ2-1